This TCR beta chain emerged from a study of chemoradiotherapy in HPV16-positive cancers. Overall study: Candidate HPV-specific T-cell clones and common TCR motifs came from functional assays in a couple of HPV16-positive patients. The study, taken as a whole, reports: The functional HPV-specific definition rests on just a couple of HPV16-positive patients.

A note on this clone: The antigen is not known.

The CDR3 runs 14 residues. Looked up from germline, CDR1 is MDHEN and CDR2 is SYDVKM. V shed 7 bases, J shed 4 bases, and the junction held 4 bases outside the gene matches. Repertoires were sampled repeatedly during chemoradiotherapy. Generated by immunoSEQ multiplex PCR, the TCRdb table keeps only in-frame clones and is missing some. In the table there are approximately 13,000 clones, roughly 87% of which are singletons. The sequence was collected from a human donor with HPV-associated anogenital cancer. V usage is TRBV28 and J usage is TRBJ2-2; 9 bases agree with TRBD2. Specimen: blood, collected from a patient who underwent chemoradiotherapy. CDR3 region: CASIAGGLTGELFF. The CDR3 region has the DNA TGTGCCAGCATCGCGGGAGGGCTCACCGGGGAGCTGTTTTTT. Full variable domain (remainder filled in from reference TRBV28 and TRBJ2-2): DVKVTQSSRYLVKRTGEKVFLECVQDMDHENMFWYRQDPGLGLRLIYFSYDVKMKEKGDIPEGYSVSREKKERFSLILESASTNQTSMYLCASIAGGLTGELFFGEGSRLTVL.